This is a list of T cell receptor beta chains from one sample in a study of CD8 T cells in ankylosing spondylitis. TCRdb reprocessed the 5' RACE reads with MiXCR, giving one entry per CDR3 protein. The profile shows tens of thousands of distinct CDR3 sequences, around 25% of them singletons. The sample taken for sequencing was blood, either unsorted or a sorted T cell fraction (not recorded which). The receptor set was obtained from a male donor with ankylosing spondylitis or in good health (not recorded which). The CDR3 runs from the conserved cysteine through the conserved F or W. A D gene is named only where the DNA matches it firmly. Size is stated for part of the rows, as once, few or many counts, or as a class when the clone is expanded.

CDR3aa: CASSRNAGDTQYF
CDR3nt: TGTGCCAGCAGCCGAAATGCCGGGGATACGCAGTATTTT
j_gene: TRBJ2-3
v_gene: TRBV7-8
abundance: many
d_gene: -

CDR3aa: CSLRSGASEAFF
CDR3nt: TGCAGCCTTCGATCGGGGGCCAGTGAAGCTTTCTTT
j_gene: TRBJ1-1
v_gene: TRBV20-1
abundance: -
d_gene: -

CDR3aa: CASSPSWDSKMNTEAFF
CDR3nt: TGTGCCAGCAGCCCTTCTTGGGACAGTAAGATGAACACTGAAGCTTTCTTT
j_gene: TRBJ1-1
v_gene: TRBV9
abundance: -
d_gene: TRBD1

CDR3aa: CASSLWRGRYEQYF
CDR3nt: TGCGCCAGCAGCTTGTGGCGCGGGAGATACGAGCAGTACTTC
j_gene: TRBJ2-7
v_gene: TRBV5-1
abundance: -
d_gene: TRBD2

CDR3aa: CSARDGPGGRSNQPQHF
CDR3nt: TGCAGTGCTAGAGACGGCCCGGGAGGGAGGAGCAATCAGCCCCAGCATTTT
j_gene: TRBJ1-5
v_gene: TRBV20-1
abundance: many
d_gene: -

CDR3aa: CSARIYGREHQPQHF
CDR3nt: TGCAGTGCTAGGATTTACGGGAGGGAGCATCAGCCCCAGCATTTT
j_gene: TRBJ1-5
v_gene: TRBV20-1
abundance: -
d_gene: -

CDR3aa: CASSSRLGGKVETQYF
CDR3nt: TGTGCCAGCAGCTCCCGATTAGGGGGTAAGGTGGAGACCCAGTACTTC
j_gene: TRBJ2-5
v_gene: TRBV5-5
abundance: few
d_gene: -

CDR3aa: CASSWTGPPYNEQFF
CDR3nt: TGTGCCAGCAGCTGGACGGGGCCCCCCTACAATGAGCAGTTCTTC
j_gene: TRBJ2-1
v_gene: TRBV7-3
abundance: few
d_gene: -

CDR3aa: CSAIELGLPYNEQFF
CDR3nt: TGCAGTGCTATAGAACTGGGTTTACCGTACAATGAGCAGTTCTTC
j_gene: TRBJ2-1
v_gene: TRBV20-1
abundance: -
d_gene: -

CDR3aa: CASSLSASGRATDTQYF
CDR3nt: TGTGCCAGCAGCTTATCCGCTAGCGGAAGAGCCACAGATACGCAGTATTTT
j_gene: TRBJ2-3
v_gene: TRBV7-9
abundance: -
d_gene: TRBD2

CDR3aa: CASSLATGSNTEAFF
CDR3nt: TGCGCCAGCAGCTTAGCGACAGGGTCGAACACTGAAGCTTTCTTT
j_gene: TRBJ1-1
v_gene: TRBV5-1
abundance: -
d_gene: TRBD1

CDR3aa: CASSQTGSDSPLHF
CDR3nt: TGCGCCAGCAGCCAGACAGGGTCGGATTCACCCCTCCACTTT
j_gene: TRBJ1-6
v_gene: TRBV5-1
abundance: many
d_gene: TRBD1

CDR3aa: CASRRIGELFF
CDR3nt: TGTGCCAGCAGAAGGATCGGGGAGCTGTTTTTT
j_gene: TRBJ2-2
v_gene: TRBV27
abundance: few
d_gene: -

CDR3aa: CASSTSTAAIYEQYF
CDR3nt: TGTGCCAGCAGCACCTCGACAGCTGCGATCTACGAGCAGTACTTC
j_gene: TRBJ2-7
v_gene: TRBV5-5
abundance: many
d_gene: -

CDR3aa: CSARNGTGMNTEAFF
CDR3nt: TGCAGTGCTAGAAACGGGACAGGCATGAACACTGAAGCTTTCTTT
j_gene: TRBJ1-1
v_gene: TRBV20-1
abundance: many
d_gene: TRBD1